This TCR beta chain was captured in a study of blood T cells in healthy people across ages. The CDR3 is 15 residues long. V was clipped by 5 bases and J by 0 bases; unmatched bases: 7. Germline CDR1 DFQATT, CDR2 SNEGSKA (reference sequence). The authors ran a second PCR of about 6 to 11 cycles using a sample-barcoded 5' primer and a J-beta primer mix. TCRdb redid the calling of the 5' RACE reads with MiXCR, one entry per CDR3 protein. This table holds approximately 1.5 million distinct CDR3 sequences, under 55% found once. V usage is TRBV20-1 and J usage is TRBJ2-1, with 7 nucleotides matching TRBD1. The receptor comes from a woman younger than 30 in good health. Sequenced input: blood. CDR3 sequence reads: CSAVQGESSYNEQFF. CDR3 sequence (DNA): TGCAGTGCTGTCCAGGGGGAGAGCTCCTACAATGAGCAGTTCTTC.